Detailed here is one TCR beta chain. Its antigen is not identified. The PCR made use of 60 Vbeta and 13 Jbeta primers. Some clones are missing from TCRdb's copy, which holds only in-frame ones; the method was immunoSEQ multiplex PCR. The table has 110,000 or so clones, about four fifths seen once. V lost 3 bases, J lost 1 base, and 0 bases stayed unmatched. CDR3 length: 14 amino acids. Germline V gene sequence: CDR1 KGHSH, CDR2 LQKENI. These data are taken from a study of cytomegalovirus exposure and HLA in healthy donors. Whole-study results and caveats: Listed as cytomegalovirus-associated were 150 or so TCR beta chains. Productive status was seen about 90% or about 30% of the time for most TCR beta V segments in an earlier analysis. TCR association rates varied by HLA locus in a later analysis, with DRB1 highest and HLA-C lowest. Analysis was carried out at a later point, and it linked a missense DCLRE1C variant to TCR beta V- and J-gene trimming.

This TCR was recovered from a woman between 18 and 29 years old in good health and CMV-seronegative. The sample was PBMCs. The chain combines TRBV18 with TRBJ2-7; 10 bases fit TRBD1. The CDR3 is CASSPGQGSYEQYF. Written as DNA, the CDR3 is TGTGCCAGCTCACCGGGACAGGGGTCCTACGAGCAGTACTTC.